The rows below give T cell receptor beta chains drawn from one sample of a study of B cell selection in AIRE deficiency. The data were produced by immunoSEQ multiplex PCR, yet TCRdb's version contains in-frame clones alone and is incomplete. The table includes approximately 18,000 clones, 93% detected once. The sample comprised CD4+CD25+ Tregs sorted from PBMCs. The receptors shown here come from a human donor in good health. CDR3s include the opening cysteine and the closing phenylalanine or tryptophan. D genes are given only for firm matches. The size field is filled for only some rows; it gives once, few, many or a size class.

j_call,clone_size,d_call,v_call,cdr3_nt,cdr3_aa
TRBJ1-4,NA,NA,TRBV9,TGTGCCAGCAGCGTAGATCAAAAACTGTTTTTT,CASSVDQKLFF
TRBJ2-1,NA,NA,TRBV29-1,TGCAGCGCCACTGGGTTAGAAGAGCAGTTCTTC,CSATGLEEQFF
TRBJ1-2,NA,NA,TRBV4-2,TGTGCCAGCAGCCGTGACAAGAGTTCCTCTAACTATGGCTACACCTTC,CASSRDKSSSNYGYTF
TRBJ1-5,NA,NA,TRBV11-2,TGTGCCAGCAGCTTAGAGACCCGGGGAGGGCACAATCAGCCCCAGCATTTT,CASSLETRGGHNQPQHF
TRBJ2-1,NA,NA,TRBV11-3,TGTGCCAGCAGCTTAATCCTATTGGGGGAGCAGTTCTTC,CASSLILLGEQFF
TRBJ2-7,NA,NA,TRBV5-1,TGCGCCAGCAGCTCCAGCTCCTACGAGCAGTACTTC,CASSSSSYEQYF
TRBJ1-4,NA,TRBD1,TRBV9,TGTGCCAGCAGCGGGCGACAGGGCCGTAATGAAAAACTGTTTTTT,CASSGRQGRNEKLFF
TRBJ2-3,NA,NA,TRBV5-4,TGTGCCAGCAGCTTCCGAGATACGCAGTATTTT,CASSFRDTQYF
TRBJ2-3,NA,NA,TRBV10-2,TGCGCCAGCAGGGAAAGGCGGGGAGTGGGAGTGAGCACAGATACGCAGTATTTT,CASRERRGVGVSTDTQYF
TRBJ2-1,NA,NA,TRBV10-2,TGCGCCAGCAGTGAGGGGTGGGAAAGGTACAATGAGCAGTTCTTC,CASSEGWERYNEQFF
TRBJ1-6,NA,NA,TRBV5-1,TGCGCCAGCAGCTTGGTCGGGCATTCACCCCTCCACTTT,CASSLVGHSPLHF
TRBJ1-6,NA,NA,TRBV25-1,TGTGCCAGCAGTGAAGGCGCTTCACCCCTCCACTTT,CASSEGASPLHF
TRBJ2-7,NA,TRBD1,TRBV27,TGTGCCAGCAGCCGTGGGACAGGGGGGTTCTACGAGCAGTACTTC,CASSRGTGGFYEQYF
TRBJ2-6,NA,TRBD2,TRBV18,TGTGCCAGCTCACCAGATCCTCGCGGGGGCTCTGGGGCCAACGTCCTGACTTTC,CASSPDPRGGSGANVLTF
TRBJ1-5,NA,NA,TRBV27,TGTGCCAGCAGTTGGACACCGAGGGGCCAGCCCCAGCATTTT,CASSWTPRGQPQHF
TRBJ2-2,NA,TRBD2,TRBV27,TGTGCCAGCAGTTTAAAACTAGCGGGAGCCGGGGAGCTGTTTTTT,CASSLKLAGAGELFF
TRBJ2-3,NA,NA,TRBV9,TGTGCCAGCAGCGTAGGTGTCACAGATACGCAGTATTTT,CASSVGVTDTQYF
TRBJ1-1,NA,TRBD1,TRBV7-3,TGTGCCAGCAGCTACTCCGACAGGGCGGGGAACACTGAAGCTTTCTTT,CASSYSDRAGNTEAFF
TRBJ1-4,NA,TRBD1,TRBV6-5,TGTGCCAGCAGTTCGGAACAGGGGTGGAGGGAAAAACTGTTTTTT,CASSSEQGWREKLFF
TRBJ2-5,NA,NA,TRBV4-2,TGTGCCAGCAGCCAAGAGGGAGGTGAGACCCAGTACTTC,CASSQEGGETQYF
TRBJ2-7,NA,TRBD1,TRBV7-2,TGTGCCAGCAGCCCAAGAAGGACAGGGAGCTCCTACGAGCAGTACTTC,CASSPRRTGSSYEQYF
TRBJ2-4,NA,TRBD2,TRBV7-9,TGTGCCAGCAGCCCGGCCGGGGGGGTCAAAAACATTCAGTACTTC,CASSPAGGVKNIQYF
TRBJ2-4,NA,TRBD1,TRBV6-6,TGTGCCAGCAGTTTAAGACAGGGGAGAAACATTCAGTACTTC,CASSLRQGRNIQYF
TRBJ2-7,NA,TRBD1,TRBV5-4,TGTGCCAGCAGCTTGGGGGACAGGGACGAGCAGTACTTC,CASSLGDRDEQYF
TRBJ1-1,NA,NA,TRBV6-6,TGTGCCAGCAGACGGACAGCCTGGGGCACTGAAGCTTTCTTT,CASRRTAWGTEAFF
TRBJ2-1,NA,NA,TRBV5-1,TGCGCCAGCAGCGAGGACCAACTTTCCTACAATGAGCAGTTCTTC,CASSEDQLSYNEQFF
TRBJ2-6,NA,NA,TRBV7-2,TGTGCCAGCACCGCGCTGCCCCGCAGGTTCTCTGGGGCCAACGTCCTGACTTTC,CASTALPRRFSGANVLTF
TRBJ2-3,few,TRBD2,TRBV11-2,TGTGCCACCACAGTGGGGACTAATACGCAGTATTTT,CATTVGTNTQYF
TRBJ2-6,NA,NA,TRBV2,TGTGCCAGCAGTCGTCCTGCGGCCAACGTCCTGACTTTC,CASSRPAANVLTF
TRBJ2-1,NA,TRBD2,TRBV5-1,TGCGCCAGCAGCTTTACGTCTAGCGGGAGCTATAAATACAATGAGCAGTTCTTC,CASSFTSSGSYKYNEQFF
TRBJ1-6,NA,TRBD1,TRBV30,TGTGCCTGGAGCGTCCCCAACAGGGACAGGCCCCTCCACTTT,CAWSVPNRDRPLHF
TRBJ2-3,NA,NA,TRBV5-3,TGTGCCAGAAGCTTTCCAGATACGCAGTATTTT,CARSFPDTQYF
TRBJ1-2,NA,NA,TRBV6-5,TGTGCCAGCAGTCCCCTGGGCAGGGGAGGCTATGGCTACACCTTC,CASSPLGRGGYGYTF
TRBJ1-5,NA,NA,TRBV7-2,TGTGCCAGCAGCTTAATATACTTACCTGGTCAGCCCCAGCATTTT,CASSLIYLPGQPQHF
TRBJ2-1,NA,TRBD2,TRBV14,TGTGCCAGCAGCCAAGCTTACCCTAGCGGGAGCTACAATGAGCAGTTCTTC,CASSQAYPSGSYNEQFF
TRBJ1-1,NA,TRBD1,TRBV10-3,TGTGCCATCCGGGACAGGGGTACTGAAGCTTTCTTT,CAIRDRGTEAFF
TRBJ2-7,NA,NA,TRBV6-1,TGTGCCAGCAGTGAAGGATCTAGGAACTACGAGCAGTACTTC,CASSEGSRNYEQYF
TRBJ1-6,NA,NA,TRBV6-1,TGTGCCAGCAGTGAAGCTAACGGTCCGTGGGACTCCTATAATTCACCCCTCCACTTT,CASSEANGPWDSYNSPLHF
TRBJ2-7,NA,NA,TRBV5-1,TGCGCCAGCAGCTTGGCAGCTCCGACCTACGAGCAGTACTTC,CASSLAAPTYEQYF
TRBJ2-5,NA,NA,TRBV6-1,TGTGCCAGCACCCCCCCGGGACAAGAGACCCAGTACTTC,CASTPPGQETQYF